A selection of T cell receptor beta chains follows, all from one sample in a study of blood T cell repertoires in COVID-19. Here immunoSEQ multiplex PCR was the method, and the copy in TCRdb shows in-frame clones only, minus some. The table shows more than 95,000 clones, with approximately 82% occurring only once. Sequencing was done on a sample of peripheral blood. These receptors originate from a man aged 60 to 69 with acute or convalescent COVID-19. CDR3s include the opening cysteine and the closing phenylalanine or tryptophan. The D gene is left open where the match is weak. Clone size is shown for a subset of rows, as once, few, many or a class of expanded clone.

v_call,clone_size,d_call,j_call,cdr3_nt,cdr3_aa
TRBV9,NA,NA,TRBJ2-7,TGTGCCAGCAGCCCTTGGACAGCCTCCTACGAGCAGTACTTC,CASSPWTASYEQYF
TRBV10-3,NA,NA,TRBJ1-4,TGTGCCATCAGTGAAGAACATCTGTATGAAAAACTGTTTTTT,CAISEEHLYEKLFF
TRBV6-6,once,TRBD1,TRBJ1-2,TGTGCCAGCAGGCGGGACAGGGGTGGCTACACCTTC,CASRRDRGGYTF
TRBV28,NA,NA,TRBJ1-1,TGTGCCAGCAGTTTAGGGGGAGGGGGTGGCACTGAAGCTTTCTTT,CASSLGGGGGTEAFF
TRBV29-1,once,TRBD2,TRBJ2-1,TGCAGCGTCCGCCAGAGCGGGAGCTCCTACAATGAGCAGTTCTTC,CSVRQSGSSYNEQFF
TRBV3-1/TRBV3-2,NA,NA,TRBJ1-2,TGTGCCAGCAGCCCCGGGGCAGGGGAGTATGGCTACACCTTC,CASSPGAGEYGYTF
TRBV27,NA,TRBD1,TRBJ2-2,TGTGCCAGCATGAGGACAGGGCACACCGGGGAGCTGTTTTTT,CASMRTGHTGELFF
TRBV15,few,NA,TRBJ1-2,TGTGCCACCAGCAGAGATGTTATGGGCCTCGATGGCTACACCTTC,CATSRDVMGLDGYTF
TRBV5-1,NA,TRBD1,TRBJ1-4,TGCGCCAGCAGATCAACCGGGACAGGGAACGAAAAACTGTTTTTT,CASRSTGTGNEKLFF
TRBV28,NA,NA,TRBJ1-1,TGTGCCAGCAGTTTATGGTACCCCAAGCAAAACACTGAAGCTTTCTTT,CASSLWYPKQNTEAFF
TRBV7-3,NA,NA,TRBJ1-1,TGTGCCAGCAGCCGAGGGGGTTCCCGTAGTGAAGCTTTCTTT,CASSRGGSRSEAFF
TRBV7-2,NA,TRBD2,TRBJ2-7,TGTGCCAGCAGCCACAGTTGGCTAGCGGGAGGCCGATCCTACGAGCAGTACTTC,CASSHSWLAGGRSYEQYF
TRBV6-1,NA,NA,TRBJ2-5,TGTGCCAGCAGTGAATTTGGGAGGACGGGAGAGACCCAGTACTTC,CASSEFGRTGETQYF
TRBV11-2,NA,NA,TRBJ2-7,TGTGCCAGCAGCTCACCCTCCAGACGGGGGTACGAGCAGTACTTC,CASSSPSRRGYEQYF
TRBV11-2,NA,NA,TRBJ1-3,TGTGCCAGCAGCTTTGGACTTGGAAACACCATATATTTT,CASSFGLGNTIYF
TRBV7-2,NA,NA,TRBJ2-7,TGTGCCAGCAGCTCTAGTACCTCCTACGAGCAGTACTTC,CASSSSTSYEQYF
TRBV2,NA,TRBD2,TRBJ2-4,TGTGCCAGCAGTGAAGGGACTAGCGAGCACATTCAGTACTTC,CASSEGTSEHIQYF
TRBV7-8,NA,TRBD2,TRBJ2-7,TGTGCCAGCAGCCGAGCGGGAGACTTATACGAGCAGTACTTC,CASSRAGDLYEQYF
TRBV5-1,NA,NA,TRBJ2-5,TGCGCCAGCAGCCGAGGACTGGGCCAAGAGACCCAGTACTTC,CASSRGLGQETQYF
TRBV4-1,NA,TRBD1,TRBJ1-1,TGCGCCAGCAGCCAAGCCCCAGGGGGGAGTTTCGTCGCTGAAGCTTTCTTT,CASSQAPGGSFVAEAFF
TRBV5-1,NA,NA,TRBJ2-2,TGCGCCAGCAGCTTGCCGCCCGAGGATTCGACGAACACCGGGGAGCTGTTTTTT,CASSLPPEDSTNTGELFF
TRBV5-1,NA,NA,TRBJ2-1,TGCGCCAGCAGCTCCGCGAAAGTGAGCGGCTCCTACAATGAGCAGTTCTTC,CASSSAKVSGSYNEQFF
TRBV3-1/TRBV3-2,NA,TRBD1,TRBJ2-5,TGTGCCAGCAGCCAAGGATGGGGACAGGGTATAGAGACCCAGTACTTC,CASSQGWGQGIETQYF
TRBV15,NA,NA,TRBJ2-5,TGTGCCACCCTAGGCCGTTTCCAAGAGACCCAGTACTTC,CATLGRFQETQYF
TRBV28,NA,TRBD2,TRBJ2-7,TGTGCCAGCAGACTAGCGTCCTCCTACGAGCAGTACTTC,CASRLASSYEQYF
TRBV9,few,TRBD2,TRBJ2-2,TGTGCCAGCAGCGTAGGTCTAAGCTGGGCGGGAGGAAAGACCGGGGAGCTGTTTTTT,CASSVGLSWAGGKTGELFF
TRBV24-1,NA,NA,TRBJ2-1,TGTGCCACCAGTGACCCCCAAGCGTTAAGCTCCTACAATGAGCAGTTCTTC,CATSDPQALSSYNEQFF
TRBV5-1,NA,TRBD2,TRBJ2-1,TGCGCCAGCCGATCTACTAGCGGCAGCTCCTACAATGAGCAGTTCTTC,CASRSTSGSSYNEQFF
TRBV28,many,TRBD1,TRBJ1-2,TGTGCCAGCAGTTTCCAGGACAGGGAAGGTGGCTACACCTTC,CASSFQDREGGYTF
TRBV11-3,NA,NA,TRBJ2-7,TGTGCCAGCCCGAGAGTTGTATCCTCCTACGAGCAGTACTTC,CASPRVVSSYEQYF
TRBV28,NA,NA,TRBJ1-2,TGTGCCAGCAGTCAAAGTGGAGGGTATGGCTACACCTTC,CASSQSGGYGYTF
TRBV27,NA,NA,TRBJ1-2,TGTGCCAGCAGTCTGGACTCGGCTTATGGCTACACCTTC,CASSLDSAYGYTF
TRBV5-4,NA,NA,TRBJ2-7,TGTGCCAGCAGCCACCCGCGAGGGGGTCGCGAGCAGTACTTC,CASSHPRGGREQYF
TRBV28,NA,NA,TRBJ1-6,TGTGCCAGCAGTGAGCGTAATTCACCCCTCCACTTT,CASSERNSPLHF
TRBV28,NA,TRBD1,TRBJ1-2,TGTGCCAGCAGACCCAGGGGGCCAACTAACTATGGCTACACCTTC,CASRPRGPTNYGYTF
TRBV3-1/TRBV3-2,NA,NA,TRBJ2-7,TGTGCCAGCAGCCAGGCGGCCTACGAGCAGTACTTC,CASSQAAYEQYF
TRBV19,NA,TRBD1,TRBJ2-1,TGTGCCAGCAGATCCCGGGACAGGGGCCGCATCAAAATTGAGCAGTTCTTC,CASRSRDRGRIKIEQFF
TRBV2,NA,TRBD2,TRBJ2-2,TGTGCCAGCTTAACCCCTTATAGCGGGATCAACACCGGGGAGCTGTTTTTT,CASLTPYSGINTGELFF
TRBV11-2,NA,NA,TRBJ2-7,TGTGCCAGCAGCTTAGATCAAACAGCCGCCTACGAGCAGTACTTC,CASSLDQTAAYEQYF
TRBV28,NA,NA,TRBJ1-2,TGTGCCAGCAGTTACTCGCAGGGCTATGGCTACACCTTC,CASSYSQGYGYTF
TRBV19,once,TRBD1,TRBJ1-3,TGTGCCAGTACGACAGGGGCGTCTGGTGGAAACACCATATATTTT,CASTTGASGGNTIYF
TRBV18,few,NA,TRBJ1-1,TGTGCCAGCTCACCTCTACAGGGCCCGAACACTGAAGCTTTCTTT,CASSPLQGPNTEAFF
TRBV15,NA,NA,TRBJ1-1,TGTGCCACCAGCAAGTGGGGGGGTGAAGCTTTCTTT,CATSKWGGEAFF
TRBV7-2,NA,NA,TRBJ2-7,TGTGCCAGCAGCTTATTTACCGGCGGCTACGAGCAGTACTTC,CASSLFTGGYEQYF
TRBV7-3,NA,TRBD2,TRBJ2-1,TGTGCCAGCAGCTTCTTACTAGCGGGAGGGCAGAATGAGCAGTTCTTC,CASSFLLAGGQNEQFF
TRBV24-1,NA,TRBD1,TRBJ2-2,TGTGCCACCAGTGATTTATGGGACAGGGCAGCCGGGGAGCTGTTTTTT,CATSDLWDRAAGELFF
TRBV2,NA,NA,TRBJ1-5,TGTGCCAGCAGGGGGGAGGGAGGACAGCCCCAGCATTTT,CASRGEGGQPQHF
TRBV7-6,once,TRBD1,TRBJ1-2,TGTGCCAGCAAACGGACAGGGGGTCGGGGCTACACCTTC,CASKRTGGRGYTF
TRBV19,NA,TRBD2,TRBJ2-1,TGTGCCAGTAGTATAACTAGCGGGAGCTCCTACAATGAGCAGTTCTTC,CASSITSGSSYNEQFF
TRBV18,once,TRBD1,TRBJ2-3,TGTGCCAGCTCACCAGGACAGGGCGCAGATACGCAGTATTTT,CASSPGQGADTQYF
TRBV15,few,NA,TRBJ1-3,TGTGCCACCAGCAGAGCCGGGGGTTTCTCTGGAAACACCATATATTTT,CATSRAGGFSGNTIYF